This TCR beta chain originates from a study of Graves' ophthalmopathy and Graves' hyperthyroidism. Beta-chain TCR CDR3 regions were amplified from RNA transcripts. Second-round multiplex PCR came after first-round RT-PCR with HTBI primers. TCRdb passed the multiplex PCR reads through MiXCR, listing each CDR3 protein once. Of 650,000 to 900,000 distinct CDR3 sequences in the sample, roughly 41% were seen once. The germline gives CDR1 SEHNR, CDR2 FQNEAQ (reference sequence). This CDR3 spans 13 amino acids. V lost 5 bases and J lost 8, with 12 bases in between. Many counts were recorded for this clonotype.

The sequenced sample consisted of peripheral blood. The sequence came from an adult man with Graves' ophthalmopathy. V and J are TRBV7-9 and TRBJ1-4; no definite D call. In DNA form, the CDR3 reads TGTGCCAGCAGCCACTCGGTAGGGGAAAAACTGTTTTTT. Its translation: CASSHSVGEKLFF.